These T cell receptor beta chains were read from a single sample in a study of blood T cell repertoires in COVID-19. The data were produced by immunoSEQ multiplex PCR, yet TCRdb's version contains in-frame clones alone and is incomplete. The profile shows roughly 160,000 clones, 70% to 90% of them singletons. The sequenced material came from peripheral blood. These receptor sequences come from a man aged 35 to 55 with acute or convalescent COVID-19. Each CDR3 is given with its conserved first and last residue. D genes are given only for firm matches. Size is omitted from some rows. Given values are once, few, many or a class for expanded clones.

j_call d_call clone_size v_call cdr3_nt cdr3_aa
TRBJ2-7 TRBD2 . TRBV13 TGTGCCAGCAGCTCGGGACTAGCGGGCTCCTACGAGCAGTACTTC CASSSGLAGSYEQYF
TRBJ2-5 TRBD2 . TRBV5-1 TGCGCCAGCAGCTTGGACTCGCGGGGGGGGACCCAGTACTTC CASSLDSRGGTQYF
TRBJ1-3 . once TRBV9 TGTGCCAGCGGCCGGACGGCTTATGGGAGCACCATATATTTT CASGRTAYGSTIYF
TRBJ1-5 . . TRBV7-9 TGTGCCAGCAGCTTACTCAATCAGCCCCAGCATTTT CASSLLNQPQHF
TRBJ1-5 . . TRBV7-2 TGTGCCAGCAGCTTATACCCAGACACAAATCAGCCCCAGCATTTT CASSLYPDTNQPQHF
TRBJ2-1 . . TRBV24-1 TGTGCCACCAGTGATTTGGGGGGCCCAGGGACCTCCTACAATGAGCAGTTCTTC CATSDLGGPGTSYNEQFF
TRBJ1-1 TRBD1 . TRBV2 TGTGCCAGCAGCAAGACAGGGCCTGGCACTGAAGCTTTCTTT CASSKTGPGTEAFF
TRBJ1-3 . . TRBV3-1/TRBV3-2 TGTGCCAGCAGCCAAGGCGTAGGCGGATCCATATATTTT CASSQGVGGSIYF
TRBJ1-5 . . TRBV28 TGTGCCAGCAGTTTAGTCCCGTCCAGCAATCAGCCCCAGCATTTT CASSLVPSSNQPQHF
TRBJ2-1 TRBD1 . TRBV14 TGTGCCAGCAGCCCGCGACCAGGGGGCCAATACAATGAGCAGTTCTTC CASSPRPGGQYNEQFF
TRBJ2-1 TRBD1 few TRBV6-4 TGTGCCAGCAGTGGGGACAGGGGTGAGCAGTTCTTC CASSGDRGEQFF
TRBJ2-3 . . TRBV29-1 TGCAGCGTTGAATCGTCAGGGAGCACAGATACGCAGTATTTT CSVESSGSTDTQYF
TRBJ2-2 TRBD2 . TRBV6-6 TGTGCCAGCGGCGGTAGCGGGGGTCCGAACACCGGGGAGCTGTTTTTT CASGGSGGPNTGELFF
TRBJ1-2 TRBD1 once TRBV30 TGTGCCTGGAGTAACGACAGGGACTATGGCTACACCTTC CAWSNDRDYGYTF
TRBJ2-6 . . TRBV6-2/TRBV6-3 TGTGCCAGCAGTTCCCCGGTAAGCTCTGGGGCCAACGTCCTGACTTTC CASSSPVSSGANVLTF
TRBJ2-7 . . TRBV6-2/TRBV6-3 TGTGCCAGCAGTTTAGTTCGGGGGAGCTCCTACGAGCAGTACTTC CASSLVRGSSYEQYF
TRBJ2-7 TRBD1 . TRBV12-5 TGTGCTAGTGCCATGGACAGGGGGTACGAGCAGTACTTC CASAMDRGYEQYF
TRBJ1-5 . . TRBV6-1 TGTGCCAGCAGTGATACAGGGTTAAGTCAGCCCCAGCATTTT CASSDTGLSQPQHF
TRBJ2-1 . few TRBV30 TGTGCCTGGAGTGTTTCCGGTAACTATGAGCAGTTCTTC CAWSVSGNYEQFF
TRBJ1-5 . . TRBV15 TGTGCCACCAGCAACTCCGGGGGGAATCAGCCCCAGCATTTT CATSNSGGNQPQHF